The table lists the clone carrying this TCR beta chain with many counts. Its antigen remains unknown. This sample is drawn from a study of T-cell reconstitution after alpha-beta-depleted transplantation in children. General study findings and limits: It was newly produced T cells that mostly accounted for T-cell counts and diversity one year after transplant.

Preparation of the TCRbeta library involved a method that used unique molecular identifiers. TCRdb analysed the PCR reads with MiXCR anew, one entry per CDR3 protein. Here the sample spans about 300,000 distinct CDR3 sequences, roughly a tenth being singletons. The CDR3 extends over 11 amino acids. The V end lost 2 bases, the J end lost 2 bases, and 3 bases lay between the germline ends. CDR1 and CDR2 from the germline V gene are DFQATT and SNEGSKA (reference sequence). The V gene is TRBV20-1, the J gene TRBJ2-5, with D uncertain. The clonotype comes from a boy under two years old with acute myeloid leukemia, due to receive a stem cell transplant. Material: PBMCs, obtained before TCRalphabeta/CD19-depleted stem cell transplant. The CDR3 sequence is CSARMQETQYF. The DNA of the CDR3 is TGCAGTGCTAGAATGCAAGAGACCCAGTACTTC.